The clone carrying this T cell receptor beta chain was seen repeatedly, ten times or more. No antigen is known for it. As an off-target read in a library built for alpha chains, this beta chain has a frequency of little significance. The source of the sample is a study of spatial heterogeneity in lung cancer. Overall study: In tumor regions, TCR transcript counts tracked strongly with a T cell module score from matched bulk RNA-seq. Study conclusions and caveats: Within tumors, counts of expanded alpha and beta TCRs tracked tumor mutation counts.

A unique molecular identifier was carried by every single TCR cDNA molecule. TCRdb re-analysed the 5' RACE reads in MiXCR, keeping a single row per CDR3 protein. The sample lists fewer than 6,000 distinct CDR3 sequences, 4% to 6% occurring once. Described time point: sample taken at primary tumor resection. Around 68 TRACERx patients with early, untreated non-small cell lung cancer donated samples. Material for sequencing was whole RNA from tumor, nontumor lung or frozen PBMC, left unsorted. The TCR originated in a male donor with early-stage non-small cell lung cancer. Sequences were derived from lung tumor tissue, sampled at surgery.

CDR3 residues: CASSYSRGGSGYTF. The CDR3 DNA reads as TGTGCCAGCAGTTACTCGCGAGGGGGTAGTGGCTACACCTTC. The chain is built from TRBV6-5 and TRBJ1-2, with a tentative D call TRBD1 (6 bases). The V gene lost 0 bases and the J gene lost 7 bases, with 12 bases spanning the gap. The germline gives CDR1 MNHEY, CDR2 SVGAGI. The CDR3 has 14 residues.